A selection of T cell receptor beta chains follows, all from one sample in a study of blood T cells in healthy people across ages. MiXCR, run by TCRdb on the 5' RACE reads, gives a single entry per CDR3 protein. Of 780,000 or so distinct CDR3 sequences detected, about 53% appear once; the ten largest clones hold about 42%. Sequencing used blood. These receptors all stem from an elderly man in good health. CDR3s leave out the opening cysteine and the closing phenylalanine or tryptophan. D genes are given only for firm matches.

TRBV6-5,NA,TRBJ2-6,ASSYSGGSGANVLT
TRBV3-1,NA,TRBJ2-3,ASQEGSTDTQY
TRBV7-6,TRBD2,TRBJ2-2,ASSLAVGSGSHTGELF
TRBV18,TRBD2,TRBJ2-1,ASYGTSGNNEQF
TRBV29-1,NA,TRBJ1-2,SAERTYGYT
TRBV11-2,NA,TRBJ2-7,ASSLVRGDTYEQY
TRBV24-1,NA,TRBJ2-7,ATSDSKRDEQY
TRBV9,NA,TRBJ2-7,ASSVGRGPYYEQY
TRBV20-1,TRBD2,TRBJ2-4,SARTAAGGSIKNIQY
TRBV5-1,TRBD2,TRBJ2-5,ASSPGLAGGPGETQY
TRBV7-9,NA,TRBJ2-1,ASTSWGTYNEQF
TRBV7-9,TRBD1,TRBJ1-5,ASSLAGGLNQPQH
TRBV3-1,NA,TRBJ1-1,ASSQGQGFTEAF
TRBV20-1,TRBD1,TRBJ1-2,SARDAGAQGARGYT
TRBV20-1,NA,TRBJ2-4,SAIRTEEQY
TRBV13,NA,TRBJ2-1,ASSRGVGEQF
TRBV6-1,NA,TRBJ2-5,ASSAPIETQY
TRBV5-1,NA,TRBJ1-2,ASSLFPGNYGYT
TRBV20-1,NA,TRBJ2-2,SARVVANTGELF
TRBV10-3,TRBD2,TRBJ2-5,AIGLAETQY
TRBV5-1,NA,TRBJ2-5,ASSTIRQETQY
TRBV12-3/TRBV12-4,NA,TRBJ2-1,ASSVSTGYEQF
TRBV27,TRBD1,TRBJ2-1,ASRRGTGSYNEQF
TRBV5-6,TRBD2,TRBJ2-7,ASSLDGREY
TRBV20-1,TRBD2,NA,SARRPGRAGGYEQY
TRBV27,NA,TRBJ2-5,ASSPETDQETQY
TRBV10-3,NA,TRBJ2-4,AISIRGDIQY
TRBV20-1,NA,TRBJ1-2,SARDGGAYDYT
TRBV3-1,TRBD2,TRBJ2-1,ASSHLAGGPFNEQF
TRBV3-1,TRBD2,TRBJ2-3,ASSRLAGELGTQY
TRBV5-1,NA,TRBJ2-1,ASSLWISGTAFWNEQF
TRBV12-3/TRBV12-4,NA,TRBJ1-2,ASSFGTIYGYT
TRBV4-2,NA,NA,ASSQGTVETQY
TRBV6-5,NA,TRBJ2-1,ASSSLGETGYNEQF
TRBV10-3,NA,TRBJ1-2,AISERLTGSGYGYT
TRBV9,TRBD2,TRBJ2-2,ASSVELAGDTGELF
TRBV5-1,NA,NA,ASSLDFNPYEQY
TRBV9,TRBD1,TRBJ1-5,ASSTGTGVYSNQPQH
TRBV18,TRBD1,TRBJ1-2,ASSPPVTGGRGYGYT
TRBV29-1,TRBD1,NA,SVGQGANIQY
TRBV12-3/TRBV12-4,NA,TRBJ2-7,ASSLALSSYEQY
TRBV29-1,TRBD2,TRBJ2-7,SVGLVAGRPEYEQY
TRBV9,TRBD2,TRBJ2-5,ASSAYSGTSGSPSETQY
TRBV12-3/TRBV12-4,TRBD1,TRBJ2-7,ASSLGTVPEQY
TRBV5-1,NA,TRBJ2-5,ASSWSNQETQY
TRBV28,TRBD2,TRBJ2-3,ASSLFNLLTSGRTDTQY
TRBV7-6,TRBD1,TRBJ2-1,ASSFGTGGYNEQF
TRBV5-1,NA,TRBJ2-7,ASSLAGLARSYEQY
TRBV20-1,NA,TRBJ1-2,SATQGSANYGYT
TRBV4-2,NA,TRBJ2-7,ASSQDRATYYEQY